The sequence of this TCR beta chain was determined in a study of blood T cell repertoires in COVID-19. In this sample, this clone turned up a few times. CDR1 and CDR2 from the germline V gene are SGHDT and YYEEEE. With 0 bases removed from V and 9 bases from J, the gap between germline ends came to 19 bases. The CDR3 contains 16 residues. As originally analysed: Using reference gene primer amplification, nucleated cell counts were estimated. Method: immunoSEQ multiplex PCR; TCRdb's copy keeps in-frame clones and lacks some. The DNA gave D and trimming, while V, J and clone size come from that table. The sample contains some 75,000 clones, around 76% of which appear only once.

The specimen was peripheral blood. The clonotype comes from an elderly woman with active or convalescent COVID-19. The chain joins TRBV5-6 to TRBJ1-5, with TRBD1 as a possible D gene (5 bases). This CDR3 is CASSLADRGGDGPQHF. In DNA form, the CDR3 reads TGTGCCAGCAGCTTGGCCGACAGAGGTGGGGATGGGCCCCAGCATTTT.